The rows below give T cell receptor beta chains drawn from one sample of a study of tumor and adjacent non-tumor tissue in lung cancer. TCRdb passed the multiplex PCR reads through MiXCR, listing each CDR3 protein once. The sample holds 81,000 or so distinct CDR3 sequences, approximately 79% seen once. The sequencing input was lung tumor tissue. Source of these receptors: a woman between 50 and 59 years old with non-small cell lung cancer. CDR3s include the opening cysteine and the closing phenylalanine or tryptophan. Expanded clones are given a class, and other clones once, few, many or no size at all.

>-|17|TRBJ1-2|TRBV7-9
CASGERQGKSLVDSYSF
>once|14|TRBJ1-1|TRBV28
CASSFRGRNIEAFF
>-|12|TRBJ2-7|TRBV20-1
CSARVTRYEQYF
>-|14|TRBJ1-6|TRBV20-1
CSVVKTGGSSPLHF
>-|16|TRBJ2-5|TRBV4-1
CSSSQAKRNGRETQYF
>-|11|TRBJ2-3|TRBV6-5
CASARRICSIF
>medium-sized|16|TRBJ2-6|TRBV20-1
CSAPSTGSSGANVLTF
>-|16|TRBJ2-5|TRBV19
CASRRLAGGPQETQYF
>-|13|TRBJ2-1|TRBV12-3/TRBV12-4
CASSLGVENEQFF
>-|16|TRBJ2-6|TRBV19
CASNSKTRSGANAMTF
>-|16|TRBJ2-1|TRBV6-1
CASSAPGSGEINEQFF
>-|16|TRBJ2-1|TRBV24-1
CATIKASSKSYNEQFF
>-|12|TRBJ2-3|TRBV29-1
CSVEQWGDTQYF
>-|14|TRBJ2-7|TRBV4-1
CASSHPLREDEQYF
>-|13|TRBJ2-1|TRBV4-2
CASSQDLEGLRFF
>-|14|TRBJ2-2|TRBV20-1
CSARDARSFGELFF
>once|14|TRBJ2-3|TRBV24-1
CATSGTRETYTQYF
>once|15|TRBJ1-1|TRBV4-3
CASSQGPDRGSEAFF
>once|15|TRBJ2-3|TRBV4-1
CTSSQGLSSTDAQYF
>-|16|TRBJ2-2|TRBV12-3/TRBV12-4
CASSIFLLAGSGELFF
>-|12|TRBJ2-7|TRBV2
CASTTGVGEQYF
>large|14|TRBJ2-5|TRBV6-6
CASSYPGRAETQYF
>-|14|TRBJ2-7|TRBV4-1
CASSQEATCYEQYF
>-|16|TRBJ2-1|TRBV11-2
CASSLIGRGSYNEQFF
>-|15|TRBJ2-3|TRBV12-3/TRBV12-4
CAISLETLSTDTQYF
>-|15|TRBJ2-7|TRBV20-1
CSARDRTGGWYEEYF
>-|14|TRBJ2-5|TRBV11-1
CASSVSMWGETQYF
>-|14|TRBJ1-2|TRBV28
CASTEQGRYDGYTF
>-|16|TRBJ2-7|TRBV7-8
CASSLGSSGTGFEQYF
>-|16|TRBJ1-1|TRBV4-1
CASSQDLYNVDTEAFF
>medium-sized|16|TRBJ2-7|TRBV20-1
CSARRFGARDGSEQYF
>-|15|TRBJ2-1|TRBV20-1
CSARDARDTYNEQFF
>-|15|TRBJ1-2|TRBV4-2
CAGSQGRAVSCGYTF
>-|16|TRBJ2-7|TRBV11-2
CASSYTEPGPRHEQYF
>large|13|TRBJ2-7|TRBV6-2/TRBV6-3
CASTPDNTYEQYF
>-|15|TRBJ2-2|TRBV28
CASRLRASNIGELFF
>many|15|TRBJ2-7|TRBV6-6
CASKVSDGGGREQYF
>-|16|TRBJ2-1|TRBV20-1
CSARVPRSGKIHVQFF
>-|13|TRBJ2-7|TRBV12-3/TRBV12-4
CASSFMSSYERYF
>-|13|TRBJ1-1|TRBV6-5
CASSYWEYTEAFF
>-|16|TRBJ2-3|TRBV14
CDSSQTLSGAADKQYF
>few|12|TRBJ1-1|TRBV6-5
CVSSRRGNEAFF
>-|14|TRBJ2-7|TRBV12-3/TRBV12-4
CANSFSTGLVEQYF
>-|14|TRBJ1-5|TRBV20-1
CSARDGTENQPQHF